This T cell receptor (beta chain) was obtained from a study of blood T cell repertoires in COVID-19. Germline CDR1 and CDR2: LGHDT and YNNKEL (reference sequence). There are 15 residues in the CDR3. Trimming removed 0 bases at V and 0 bases at J, with 8 bases between. Clones were read by immunoSEQ multiplex PCR, and TCRdb kept only the in-frame ones, dropping some. Found here are roughly 160,000 clones, 85% to 90% of them singletons; the top ten hold 0.58%. The specimen was peripheral blood. V usage is TRBV3-1 (or the pseudogene TRBV3-2) and J usage is TRBJ1-1; D uncertain. The TCR comes from a man between 60 and 70 years old with COVID-19, enrolled during active disease. The CDR3: CASSQEGRLNTEAFF. Written as DNA, the CDR3 is TGTGCCAGCAGCCAAGAGGGCCGCCTGAACACTGAAGCTTTCTTT.